Listed below are T cell receptor beta chains from one sample, sequenced in a study of T-cell reconstitution after alpha-beta-depleted transplantation in children. TCRdb ran MiXCR on the PCR reads and lists one entry per CDR3 protein. The repertoire holds about 640,000 distinct CDR3 sequences, with 10% to 15% as singletons. The input for sequencing was PBMCs, mostly from graft donor cells, taken 360 days after TCRalphabeta/CD19-depleted stem cell transplant. The receptor source for this set is a male patient under 18 who had a stem cell transplant for acute myeloid leukemia, so the T cells may come from the graft donor. Each CDR3 is given without its conserved first and last residue. Each record gives: V gene, clone size, D gene, CDR3 protein. The D gene is left open where the match is weak. Part of the rows lack a size; the others show once, few, many or a class for expanded clones.

TRBV4-3,-,TRBD2,ASSQDPGGRAGEQF
TRBV12-3/TRBV12-4,many,TRBD2,ASSLNLGTTQY
TRBV7-6,-,TRBD2,ASSRQLAGGADTQY
TRBV14,-,-,ASSRNFYEQY
TRBV20-1,-,-,SARDPWQNTGELF
TRBV7-2,few,-,ASSLDRGFSDTQY
TRBV29-1,many,-,SVEGFGATNEKLF
TRBV3-1,-,-,ASSQQVGADTQY
TRBV15,many,TRBD2,ATTSGGSYNEQF
TRBV20-1,-,TRBD2,SAPQAGARDTQY
TRBV29-1,many,TRBD2,SVGTSVSTDTQY
TRBV9,few,TRBD1,ASSVGAGGRFEQY
TRBV29-1,few,TRBD1,SGGDREREQY
TRBV20-1,-,-,SARDLTELF
TRBV6-2/TRBV6-3,-,-,ASRPSRADPISMMNTEAF
TRBV10-3,few,TRBD1,AISESAGQGAEDTQY
TRBV3-1,-,-,ASSTRGGITNEKLF
TRBV20-1,-,-,SASQGVGSTNEKLF
TRBV20-1,few,TRBD2,SARAPTSGFNNEQF
TRBV12-3/TRBV12-4,many,-,ASSPYQLGTGKEY
TRBV18,few,-,ASSLVDDGRSYEQY
TRBV6-2/TRBV6-3,-,-,ASSYKELF
TRBV12-3/TRBV12-4,-,-,ASSLETRRYKNIQY
TRBV7-8,-,TRBD2,ASSSLAGGTAAGELF
TRBV20-1,-,-,SARDLERRGTDTQY
TRBV7-6,once,TRBD2,ASSIGAGGPNEQF
TRBV14,many,-,ASSTRGGYNEQF
TRBV6-2/TRBV6-3,-,-,ASSYSTGMGTGELF